This TCR beta chain was recorded in a study of blood T cell repertoires in COVID-19. Data came from immunoSEQ multiplex PCR; TCRdb stores just in-frame clones and leaves some out. The sample holds 150,000 to 160,000 clones, about 80% seen once. This receptor was obtained from a man aged 60 to 69 with acute or convalescent COVID-19. Sequences were obtained from peripheral blood.

CDR3 sequence reads: CASSRQGTGELFF. DNA of the CDR3: TGTGCCAGCAGTCGACAGGGTACCGGGGAGCTGTTTTTT. The chain employs TRBV12-3 or TRBV12-4 and TRBJ2-2; 7 nucleotides match TRBD1. The V and J ends lost 5 bases and 5 bases, in that order; junction bases with no gene match: 2. This CDR3 has 13 residues.